This T cell receptor beta chain was captured in a study of beta chain features in type 1 diabetes (dated by TCRdb to 2016 to 2018). Context from the whole study: Patients and healthy donors did not differ in mean age, gender distribution, total cell number or subset yield. A total of 85 million to 140 million sorted cells were examined across all samples, and the number of cells per subset was strongly correlated with RNA yield. The study compared the TCRB repertoires of sorted circulating CD4+ T cell subsets in recently diagnosed type 1 diabetes patients with those in matched healthy donors. Regulatory and stem cell-like memory subsets were obtained from only 8 patients and about eight healthy donors, while naive and central memory subsets were obtained from all 28 donors.

Each donor gave one peripheral blood draw, around 0.12 L on average, collected into heparinised tubes. Naive, central memory, regulatory and stem cell-like memory CD4+ T cells were sorted on a BD FACSAria II using a panel including CD45RO, CCR7, CD25, CD127, CD95 and CD27. Every sorted population had a purity above 98%. PBMCs were isolated immediately by Lymphoprep density gradient centrifugation and stained directly without culture. So that batch effects would be minimized, each experiment stained and sorted samples in pairs, pairing one healthy donor with one patient. Overall study outcomes, separate from this receptor: Type 1 diabetes patients showed a moderate but significant shortening of TCRB CDR3 length in all four CD4+ subsets. HLA sub-analyses involved small numbers of individuals, so any influence of HLA type on TCRB rearrangement remained unresolved. At VDJ recombination sites, patients with type 1 diabetes made fewer insertions and deleted more nucleotides, a pattern implying thymic rearrangement abnormalities. PCR may preferentially amplify shorter templates, but because patient and control samples were amplified and corrected together, any resulting skew would affect both groups equally. Because cDNA was sequenced instead of genomic DNA, activated cells with high expression could be over-represented, although the groups did not differ in activation or CD3 levels. The naive, central memory and regulatory TCRB repertoires appeared to resemble one another more closely among patients than among healthy donors.

As concerns this clone: What antigen it recognizes has not been identified. No quality values exist for individual bases; no much larger clone is one base distant. The sample contains more than one DNA sequence encoding this CDR3.

V lost 4 bases and J lost 5 bases; the stretch between them is 5 bases long. The CDR3 has 10 amino acids, counting the end cysteine and phenylalanine. Only the CDR3 portion is preserved as DNA: 30 bases, with reading frame beginning at the first base. The germline V gene (reference sequence) provides CDR1 DFQATT and CDR2 SNEGSKA. The entire isolated RNA was reverse transcribed using the High Capacity cDNA Reverse Transcription Kit, and thus expressed TCRB transcripts were sequenced. Deep immunoSEQ sequencing was applied to naive, central memory and regulatory T cell samples, giving an average of about 3.8 million total reads per sample. Sorted cells were lysed in RLT buffer and RNA was extracted with DNase-treated RNeasy Micro or Mini kits, depending on cell number. To prevent cross-contamination, every cell subset was processed on its own, while patient and healthy donor samples were processed together. TCRB sequences were amplified from cDNA with the immunoSEQ multiplex PCR, producing 87-bp fragments spanning the CDR3 region. The amplicons were sequenced using the Illumina HiSeq platform. Concerning the study's data processing: PCR bias was computationally corrected using synthetic template baselines, reads within Hamming distance 2 were collapsed, and singletons that could not be merged were discarded. Reads were aligned to IMGT to assign V, D and J genes, CDR3 length, and insertions or deletions at six rearrangement sites. Within each subset, clonotype counts were normalized to the number of sorted cells before true diversity and Gini coefficients were calculated with the tcR R package. The overlap coefficient, calculated on TCRB nucleotide sequences, was used to measure repertoire sharing. Out-of-frame TCRB sequences from naive cells were analyzed to stand in for the pre-selection repertoire. TCRdb mirrors the immuneACCESS table, restricted to in-frame sequences. Some clones are absent from its copies; in checked studies, under half trace to an unresolved V gene, and the reason for the others is unknown. V and J calls and clone size come straight from that table; D and trimming were deduced from the DNA. The sample has 850,000 to 900,000 clones on record, about a sixth of them singletons. 0.023% of the sample is in the top ten clones.

What was sequenced was naive CD4+ T cells from blood. The sample's cell subset or site label, in plain terms: true naive CD4+ T cells. The chain is encoded by TRBV20-1 joined to TRBJ2-5, with the D gene call left open. This clonotype was obtained from a young woman in good health. Here the CDR3 is given as CSATRETQYF. In nucleotides, the sequence is TGCAGTGCTACCCGGGAGACCCAGTACTTC.